The 9 T cell receptor beta chains listed next were all sequenced from one sample in a study of regulatory T cells in long-lasting Graves disease. Through Arm-PCR of CDR3 regions and iRepertoire HTBI primers, TCR beta libraries were built. TCRdb reanalysed the multiplex PCR reads using MiXCR and keeps one entry per CDR3 protein. This sample has hundreds of thousands of distinct CDR3 sequences, with about 12% found just once. Time point specified: newly diagnosed GD, antithyroid drugs for less than 3 months. The TCR library was made from RNA that had been extracted from PBMCs in TRIzol. These data also featured in a second study, about T cells in Graves' hyperthyroidism and ophthalmopathy.

Specimen: peripheral blood mononuclear cells (PBMCs), collected at new diagnosis, from a patient treated with antithyroid drugs. Receptors were obtained from a woman in her twenties or thirties with Graves disease.

This clonotype was seen many times. The V gene is TRBV6-1, the J gene TRBJ2-2, with D possibly being TRBD2 (5 bases). The V end was cut by 6 bases, the J end by 3 bases, with 17 bases between. The CDR3 extends over 16 amino acids. Germline CDR1 is MNHNS and CDR2 is SASEGT. The chain's CDR3 is CASSRELSTYTGELFF. CDR3 DNA sequence: TGTGCCAGCAGCCGGGAACTTTCGACATACACCGGGGAGCTGTTTTTT.

With regard to this clonotype: Given a much more abundant clone one base away, this may be a read error. This CDR3 is missing its conserved last phenylalanine or tryptophan, likely due to a read error. The chain couples TRBV2 to TRBJ2-3; 12 bases line up with TRBD2. Germline CDR1 reads SNHLY; CDR2 reads FYNNEI. The CDR3 totals 15 residues. V shed 6 bases, J shed 8 bases, and the junction held 9 bases outside the gene matches. The CDR3 here is CASSFLAGGPFTQYL. The CDR3 DNA reads as TGTGCCAGCAGCTTCCTAGCGGGAGGGCCGTTTACGCAGTATCTT.

This clonotype occurred many times. The V and J genes are TRBV15 and TRBJ2-2; D is perhaps TRBD1 (6 bases). Germline V lookup: CDR1 LNHNV, CDR2 YYDKDF (reference sequence). V was trimmed by 3 bases and J by 3 bases, leaving 14 bases between them. The CDR3 runs 16 residues. The CDR3: CATSSQTGPDTGELFF. CDR3 bases: TGTGCCACCAGCAGTCAAACAGGGCCTGACACCGGGGAGCTGTTTTTT.

This clonotype showed up many times. The chain recombines TRBV28 with TRBJ2-3; 16 nucleotides match TRBD2. Germline-derived CDR1 and CDR2 are MDHEN and SYDVKM. This CDR3 has 18 amino acids. V lost 6 bases to trimming and J lost 1 base; unmatched junction nucleotides: 7. CDR3 region: CASRPGLAGGPGTDTQYF. Here the CDR3 DNA reads TGTGCCAGCAGACCGGGACTAGCGGGAGGGCCAGGCACAGATACGCAGTATTTT.

This clonotype came up many times. The gene calls are TRBV12-3 or TRBV12-4 and TRBJ2-3; TRBD1 matches at 7 bases. J was trimmed by 0 bases and V by 3 bases; bases with no gene match: 6. The CDR3 length is 16 residues. The CDR3: CASSFRVTGSTDTQYF. Written as DNA, the CDR3 is TGTGCCAGCAGTTTTCGGGTGACAGGGAGCACAGATACGCAGTATTTT.

This clonotype was recorded at least ten times. DNA for the CDR3: TGTGCCAGCTCAAAGGGGCCTTTTCGAAACACCATATATTTT. Protein sequence: CASSKGPFRNTIYF. This sequence joins TRBV18 and TRBJ1-3, with D perhaps matching TRBD1 (5 bases). This CDR3 is 14 amino acids long. V was pared by 5 bases and J by 5 bases, with 13 bases between. CDR1 and CDR2 (germline): KGHSH, LQKENI.

This clonotype showed up many times. This chain connects TRBV7-9 to TRBJ2-1, with 9 nucleotides matching TRBD1. V lost 5 bases, J lost 5 bases, and 7 bases stayed unmatched. Germline CDR1 SEHNR, CDR2 FQNEAQ (reference sequence). The length of the CDR3 is 15 residues. The CDR3 sequence is CASSPDRGLDNEQFF. In DNA form, the CDR3 reads TGTGCCAGCAGCCCGGACAGGGGTCTTGACAATGAGCAGTTCTTC.

In this sample, this clonotype turned up many times. The chain uses TRBV27 and TRBJ1-5; no firm D call. Deletions cut 8 bases from V and 4 bases from J, with 15 bases between. Germline V gene data show CDR1 as MNHEY and CDR2 as SMNVEV (reference sequence). This CDR3 contains 14 residues. CDR3 DNA: TGTGCCAGCTCCCCAGGCCTCTTTAATCAGCCCCAGCATTTT. Encoded protein: CASSPGLFNQPQHF.

This clonotype was detected many times. This chain uses TRBV30 with TRBJ2-1, with 7 nucleotides matching TRBD2. The CDR3 extends over 13 amino acids. Germline lookup yields CDR1 GTSNPN and CDR2 SVGIG (reference sequence). J lost 12 bases, V lost 0 bases, and 8 bases had no gene match. CDR3 amino acids: CAWSVSGTLVQFF. The CDR3 DNA reads as TGTGCCTGGAGTGTAAGCGGGACCCTGGTGCAGTTCTTC.